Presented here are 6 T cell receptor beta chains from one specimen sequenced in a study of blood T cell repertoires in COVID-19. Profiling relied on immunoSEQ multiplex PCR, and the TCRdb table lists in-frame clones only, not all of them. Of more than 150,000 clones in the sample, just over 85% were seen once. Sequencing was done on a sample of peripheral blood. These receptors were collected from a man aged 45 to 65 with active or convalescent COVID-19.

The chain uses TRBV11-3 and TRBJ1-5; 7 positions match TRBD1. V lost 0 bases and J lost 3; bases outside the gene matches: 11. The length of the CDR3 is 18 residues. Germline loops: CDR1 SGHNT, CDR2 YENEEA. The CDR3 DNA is TGTGCCAGCAGCTTAGATGGCTATGGTGGGACAGACAATCAGCCCCAGCATTTT. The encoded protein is CASSLDGYGGTDNQPQHF.

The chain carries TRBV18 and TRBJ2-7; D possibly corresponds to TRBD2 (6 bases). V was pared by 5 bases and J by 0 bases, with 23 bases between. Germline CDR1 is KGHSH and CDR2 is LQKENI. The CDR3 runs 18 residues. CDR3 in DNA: TGTGCCAGCTCAGAAGGCCTTCGTGCCGGGGGAAGCTCCTACGAGCAGTACTTC. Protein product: CASSEGLRAGGSSYEQYF.

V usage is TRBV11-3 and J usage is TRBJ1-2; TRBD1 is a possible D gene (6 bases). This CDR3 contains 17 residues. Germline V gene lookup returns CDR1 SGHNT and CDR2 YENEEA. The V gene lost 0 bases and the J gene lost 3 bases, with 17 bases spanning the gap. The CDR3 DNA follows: TGTGCCAGCAGCTTAGATCTAAAATCAGGGGATCACTATGGCTACACCTTC. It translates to CASSLDLKSGDHYGYTF.

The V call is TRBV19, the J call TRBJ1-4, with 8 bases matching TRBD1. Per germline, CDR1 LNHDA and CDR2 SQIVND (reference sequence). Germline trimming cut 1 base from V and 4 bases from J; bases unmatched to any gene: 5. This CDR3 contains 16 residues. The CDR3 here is CASSIVAGQGNEKLFF. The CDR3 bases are TGTGCCAGTAGTATAGTCGCTGGACAGGGTAATGAAAAACTGTTTTTT.

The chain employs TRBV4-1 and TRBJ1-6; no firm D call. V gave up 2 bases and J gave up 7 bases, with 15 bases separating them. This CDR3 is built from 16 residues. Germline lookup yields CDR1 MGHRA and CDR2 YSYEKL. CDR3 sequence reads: CASSQTAGSVNSPLHF. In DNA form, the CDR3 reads TGCGCCAGCAGCCAAACCGCGGGTAGTGTCAATTCACCCCTCCACTTT.

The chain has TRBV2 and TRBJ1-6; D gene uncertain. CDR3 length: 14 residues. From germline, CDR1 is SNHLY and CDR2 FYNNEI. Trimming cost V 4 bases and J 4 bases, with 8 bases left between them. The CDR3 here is CASSVQTYNSPLHF. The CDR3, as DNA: TGTGCCAGCAGTGTCCAGACTTATAATTCACCCCTCCACTTT.